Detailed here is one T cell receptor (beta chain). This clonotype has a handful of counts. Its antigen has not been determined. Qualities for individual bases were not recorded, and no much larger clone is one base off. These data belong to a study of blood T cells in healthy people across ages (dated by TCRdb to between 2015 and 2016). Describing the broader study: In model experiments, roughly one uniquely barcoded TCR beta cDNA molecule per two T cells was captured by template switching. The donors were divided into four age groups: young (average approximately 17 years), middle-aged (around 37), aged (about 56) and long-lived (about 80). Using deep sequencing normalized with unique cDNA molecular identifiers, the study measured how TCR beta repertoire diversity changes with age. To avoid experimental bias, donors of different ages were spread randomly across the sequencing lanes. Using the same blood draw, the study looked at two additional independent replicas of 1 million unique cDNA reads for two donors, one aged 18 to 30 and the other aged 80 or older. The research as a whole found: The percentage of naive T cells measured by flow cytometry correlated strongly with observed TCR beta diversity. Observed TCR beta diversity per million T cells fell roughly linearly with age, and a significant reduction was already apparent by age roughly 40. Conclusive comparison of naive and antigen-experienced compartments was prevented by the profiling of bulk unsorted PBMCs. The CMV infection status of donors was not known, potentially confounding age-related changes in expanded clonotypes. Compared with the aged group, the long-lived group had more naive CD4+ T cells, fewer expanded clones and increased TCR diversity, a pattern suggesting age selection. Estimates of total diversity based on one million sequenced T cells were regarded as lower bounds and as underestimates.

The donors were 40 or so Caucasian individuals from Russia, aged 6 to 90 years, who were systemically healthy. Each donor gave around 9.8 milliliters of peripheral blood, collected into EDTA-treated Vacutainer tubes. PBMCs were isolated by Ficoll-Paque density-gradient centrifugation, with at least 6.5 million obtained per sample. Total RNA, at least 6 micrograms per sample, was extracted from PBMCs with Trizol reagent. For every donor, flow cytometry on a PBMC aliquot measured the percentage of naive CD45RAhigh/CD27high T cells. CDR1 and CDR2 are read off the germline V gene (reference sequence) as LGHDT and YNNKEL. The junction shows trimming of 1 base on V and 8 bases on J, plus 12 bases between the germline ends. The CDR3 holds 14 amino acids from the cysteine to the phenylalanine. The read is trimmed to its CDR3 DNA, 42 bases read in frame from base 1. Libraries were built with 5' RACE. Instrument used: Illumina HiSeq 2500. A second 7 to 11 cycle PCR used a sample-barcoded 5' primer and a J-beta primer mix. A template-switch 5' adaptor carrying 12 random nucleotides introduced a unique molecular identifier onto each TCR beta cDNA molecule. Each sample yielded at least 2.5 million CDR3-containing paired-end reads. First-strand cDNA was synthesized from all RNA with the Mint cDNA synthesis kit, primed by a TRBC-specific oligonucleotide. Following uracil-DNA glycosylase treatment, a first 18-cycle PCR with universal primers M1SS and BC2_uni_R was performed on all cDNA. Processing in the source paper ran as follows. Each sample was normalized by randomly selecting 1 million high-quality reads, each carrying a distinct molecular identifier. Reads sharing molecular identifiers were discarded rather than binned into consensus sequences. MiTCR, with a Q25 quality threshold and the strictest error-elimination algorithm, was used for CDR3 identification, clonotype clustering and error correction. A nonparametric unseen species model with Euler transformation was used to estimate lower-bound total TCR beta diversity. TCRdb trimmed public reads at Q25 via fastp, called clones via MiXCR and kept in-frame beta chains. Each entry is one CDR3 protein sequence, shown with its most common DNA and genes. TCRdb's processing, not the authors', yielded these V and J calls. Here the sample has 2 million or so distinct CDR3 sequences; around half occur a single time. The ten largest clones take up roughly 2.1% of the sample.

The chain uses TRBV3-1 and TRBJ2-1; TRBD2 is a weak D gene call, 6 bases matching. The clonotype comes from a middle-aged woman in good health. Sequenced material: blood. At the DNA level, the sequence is TGTGCCAGCAGCCAAGGGACTATCGTCTATGAGCAGTTCTTC. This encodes CASSQGTIVYEQFF.